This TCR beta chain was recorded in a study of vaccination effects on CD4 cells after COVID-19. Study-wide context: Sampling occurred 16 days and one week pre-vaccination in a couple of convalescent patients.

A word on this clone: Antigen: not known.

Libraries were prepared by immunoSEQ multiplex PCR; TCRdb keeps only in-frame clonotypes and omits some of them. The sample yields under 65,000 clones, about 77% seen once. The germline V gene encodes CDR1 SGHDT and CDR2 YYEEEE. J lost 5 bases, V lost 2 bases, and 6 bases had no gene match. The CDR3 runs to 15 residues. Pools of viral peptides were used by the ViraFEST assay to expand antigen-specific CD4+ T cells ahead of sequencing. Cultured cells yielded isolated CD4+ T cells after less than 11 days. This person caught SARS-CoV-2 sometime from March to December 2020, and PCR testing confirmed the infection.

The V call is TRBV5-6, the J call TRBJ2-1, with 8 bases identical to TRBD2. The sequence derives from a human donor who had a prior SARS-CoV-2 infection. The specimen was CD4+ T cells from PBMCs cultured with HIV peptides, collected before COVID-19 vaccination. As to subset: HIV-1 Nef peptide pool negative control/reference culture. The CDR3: CASSLSGSWDNEQFF. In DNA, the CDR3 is TGTGCCAGCAGCTTAAGCGGGAGTTGGGACAATGAGCAGTTCTTC.